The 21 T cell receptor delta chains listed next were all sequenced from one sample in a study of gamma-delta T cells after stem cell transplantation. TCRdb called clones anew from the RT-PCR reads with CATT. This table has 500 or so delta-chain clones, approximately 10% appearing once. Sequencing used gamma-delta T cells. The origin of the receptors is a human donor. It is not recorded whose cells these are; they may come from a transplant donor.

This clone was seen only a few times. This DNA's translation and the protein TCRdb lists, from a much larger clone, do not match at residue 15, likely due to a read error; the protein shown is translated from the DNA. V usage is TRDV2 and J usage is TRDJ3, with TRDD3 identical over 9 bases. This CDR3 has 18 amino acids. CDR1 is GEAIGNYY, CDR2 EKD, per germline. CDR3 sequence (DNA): TGTGCCTGTGACACCGTACTGGGGGACTCCTGGGACACCCGACGGATGTTTTTC. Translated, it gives CACDTVLGDSWDTRRMFF.

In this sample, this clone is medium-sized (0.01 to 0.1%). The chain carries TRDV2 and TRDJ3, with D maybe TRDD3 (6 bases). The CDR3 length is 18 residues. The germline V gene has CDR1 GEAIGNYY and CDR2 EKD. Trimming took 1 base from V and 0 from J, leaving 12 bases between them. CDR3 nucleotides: TGTGCCTGTGACACTGGGGGCTATAGCTCCTGGGACACCCGACAGATGTTTTTC. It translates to CACDTGGYSSWDTRQMFF.

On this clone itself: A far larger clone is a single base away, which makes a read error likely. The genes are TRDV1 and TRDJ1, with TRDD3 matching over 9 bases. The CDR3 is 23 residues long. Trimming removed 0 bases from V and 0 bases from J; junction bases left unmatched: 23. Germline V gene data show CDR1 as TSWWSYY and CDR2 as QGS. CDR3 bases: TGTGCTCTTGGGGAACTTTCCCGACTCGTACCGGGGGATACTTACTTGTACACCGATAAACTCATCTTT. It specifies CALGELSRLVPGDTYLYTDKLIF.

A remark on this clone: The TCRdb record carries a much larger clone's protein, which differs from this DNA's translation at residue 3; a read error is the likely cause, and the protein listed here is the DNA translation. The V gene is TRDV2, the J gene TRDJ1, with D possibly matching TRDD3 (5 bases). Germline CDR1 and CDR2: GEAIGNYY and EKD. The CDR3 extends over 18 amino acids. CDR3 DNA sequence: TGTGCCCGTGACACCGTGCCCCCCCCCGGGGGTCACACCGATAAACTCATCTTT. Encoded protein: CARDTVPPPGGHTDKLIF.

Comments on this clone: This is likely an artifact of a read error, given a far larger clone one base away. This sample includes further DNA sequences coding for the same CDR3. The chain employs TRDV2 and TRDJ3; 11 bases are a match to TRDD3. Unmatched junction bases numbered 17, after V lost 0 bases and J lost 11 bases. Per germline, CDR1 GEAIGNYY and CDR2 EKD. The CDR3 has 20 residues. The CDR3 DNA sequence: TGTGCCTGTGACACCGTAGTGCTGGGGGATACTCCTGAGCGTGCCCGACAGATGTTTTTC. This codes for CACDTVVLGDTPERARQMFF.

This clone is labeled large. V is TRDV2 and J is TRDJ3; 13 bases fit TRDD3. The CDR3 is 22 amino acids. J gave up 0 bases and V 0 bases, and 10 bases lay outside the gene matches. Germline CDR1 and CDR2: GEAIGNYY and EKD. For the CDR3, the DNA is TGTGCCTGTGACACCGTACTGGGGGATACGCGGCTAAGCTCCTGGGACACCCGACAGATGTTTTTC. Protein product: CACDTVLGDTRLSSWDTRQMFF.

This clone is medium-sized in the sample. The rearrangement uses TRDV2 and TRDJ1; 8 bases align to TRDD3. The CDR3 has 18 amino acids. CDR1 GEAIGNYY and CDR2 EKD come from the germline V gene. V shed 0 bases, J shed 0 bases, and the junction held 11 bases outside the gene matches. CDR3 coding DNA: TGTGCCTGTGACACCCTTACTGGGGGCCGCCCATACACCGATAAACTCATCTTT. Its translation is CACDTLTGGRPYTDKLIF.

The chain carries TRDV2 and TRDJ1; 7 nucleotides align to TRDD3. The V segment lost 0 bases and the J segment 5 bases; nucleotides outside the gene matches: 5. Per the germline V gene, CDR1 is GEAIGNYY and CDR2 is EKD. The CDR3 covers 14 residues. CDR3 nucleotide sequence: TGTGCCTGTGACACCGTGGGGGAGAGGGATAAACTCATCTTT. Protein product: CACDTVGERDKLIF.

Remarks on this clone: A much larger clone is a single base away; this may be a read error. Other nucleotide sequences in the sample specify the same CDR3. The CDR3 loop is CACEGLGDKKGKLIF. The CDR3 bases are TGTGCCTGTGAAGGCCTGGGGGATAAAAAGGGTAAACTCATCTTT. The chain is built from TRDV2 and TRDJ1, with 10 bases identical to TRDD3. The germline V gene encodes CDR1 GEAIGNYY and CDR2 EKD. Trimming at V came to 4 bases and at J to 7 bases, leaving 11 bases not matched to a gene. The CDR3 is made up of 15 amino acids.

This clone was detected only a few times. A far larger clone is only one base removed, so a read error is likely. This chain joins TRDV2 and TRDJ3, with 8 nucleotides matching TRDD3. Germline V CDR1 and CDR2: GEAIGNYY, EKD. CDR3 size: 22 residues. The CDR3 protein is CACDTGTGGSLLSSWDTRQVFF. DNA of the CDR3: TGTGCCTGTGACACTGGAACTGGGGGTTCTCTCTTAAGCTCCTGGGACACCCGACAGGTGTTTTTC.

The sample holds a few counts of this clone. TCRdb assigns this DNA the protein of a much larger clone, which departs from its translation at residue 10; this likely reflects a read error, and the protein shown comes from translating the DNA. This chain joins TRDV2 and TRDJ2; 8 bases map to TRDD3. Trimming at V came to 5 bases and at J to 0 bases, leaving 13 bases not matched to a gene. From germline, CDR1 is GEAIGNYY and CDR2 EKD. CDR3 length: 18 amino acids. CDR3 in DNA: TGTGCCTGTGCCCAGGGGTACTGGGGGTCCTCTTTGACAGCACAACTCTTCTTT. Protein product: CACAQGYWGSSLTAQLFF.

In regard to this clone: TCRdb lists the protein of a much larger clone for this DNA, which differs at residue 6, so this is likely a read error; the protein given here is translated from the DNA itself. CDR3 nucleotides: TGTGCCTGTGACGGGATGACCAGCGATAAACTCATCTTT. It codes for CACDGMTSDKLIF. The V and J genes are TRDV2 and TRDJ1; D perhaps matches TRDD3 (5 bases). There are 13 residues in the CDR3. CDR1 and CDR2 (germline): GEAIGNYY, EKD. V was shortened by 3 bases and J by 4 bases, with 11 bases between the two germline ends.

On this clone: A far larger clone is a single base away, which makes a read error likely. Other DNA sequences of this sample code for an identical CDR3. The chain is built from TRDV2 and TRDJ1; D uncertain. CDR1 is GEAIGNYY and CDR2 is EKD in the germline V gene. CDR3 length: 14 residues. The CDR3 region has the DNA TGTGCCTGTGACCCACTCTTAGACTCGACCAAACTCATCTTC. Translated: CACDPLLDSTKLIF.

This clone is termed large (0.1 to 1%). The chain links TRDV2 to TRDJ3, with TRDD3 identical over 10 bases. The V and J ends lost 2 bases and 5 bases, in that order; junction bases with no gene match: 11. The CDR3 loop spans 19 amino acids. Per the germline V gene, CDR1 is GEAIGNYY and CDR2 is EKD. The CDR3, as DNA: TGTGCCTGTGACAGCGTGGTGGGGGATACACCCAGGGACACCCGACAGATGTTTTTC. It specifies CACDSVVGDTPRDTRQMFF.

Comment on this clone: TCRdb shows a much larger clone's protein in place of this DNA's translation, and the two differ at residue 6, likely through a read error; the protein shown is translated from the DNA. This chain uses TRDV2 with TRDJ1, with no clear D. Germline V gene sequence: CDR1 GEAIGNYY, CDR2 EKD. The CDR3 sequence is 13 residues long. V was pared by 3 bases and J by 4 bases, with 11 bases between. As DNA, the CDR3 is TGTGCCTGTGACGGGGTAACCAGCGATAAACTCATCTTT. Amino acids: CACDGVTSDKLIF.

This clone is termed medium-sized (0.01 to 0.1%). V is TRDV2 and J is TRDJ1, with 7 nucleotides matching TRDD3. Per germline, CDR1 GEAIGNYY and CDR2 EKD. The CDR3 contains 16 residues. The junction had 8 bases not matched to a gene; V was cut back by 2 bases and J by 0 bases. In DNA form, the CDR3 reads TGTGCCTGTGACAAGCTGGGGGGACGGAACACCGATAAACTCATCTTT. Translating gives CACDKLGGRNTDKLIF.

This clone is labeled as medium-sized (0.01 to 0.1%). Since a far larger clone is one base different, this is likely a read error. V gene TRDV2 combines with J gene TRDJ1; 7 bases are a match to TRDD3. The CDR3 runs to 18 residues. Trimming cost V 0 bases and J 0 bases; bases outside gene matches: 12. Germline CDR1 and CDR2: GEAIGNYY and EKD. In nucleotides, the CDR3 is TGTGCCTGTGACACCGTAGCTGGGGGGCCACCTTACACCGATAAACTCATCTTT. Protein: CACDTVAGGPPYTDKLIF.

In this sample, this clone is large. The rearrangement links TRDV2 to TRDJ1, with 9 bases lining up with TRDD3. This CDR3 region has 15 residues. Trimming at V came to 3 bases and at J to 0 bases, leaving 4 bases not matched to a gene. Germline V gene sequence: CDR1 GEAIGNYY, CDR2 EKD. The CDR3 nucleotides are TGTGCCTGTGACCCCTGGGGGATGCACACCGATAAACTCATCTTT. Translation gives CACDPWGMHTDKLIF.

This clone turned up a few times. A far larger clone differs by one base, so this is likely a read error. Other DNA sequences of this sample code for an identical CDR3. The CDR3 sequence is CAYRSLYASWGILYKLIF. The DNA of the CDR3 is TGTGCTTATAGGTCCTTGTATGCGAGCTGGGGGATACTCTATAAACTCATCTTT. This rearrangement joins TRAV38-2/DV8 to TRDJ1; 11 positions match TRDD3. Trimming at V came to 4 bases and at J to 6 bases, leaving 17 bases not matched to a gene. This CDR3 contains 18 residues. Germline V gene sequence: CDR1 TSESDYY, CDR2 QEAYKQQN.

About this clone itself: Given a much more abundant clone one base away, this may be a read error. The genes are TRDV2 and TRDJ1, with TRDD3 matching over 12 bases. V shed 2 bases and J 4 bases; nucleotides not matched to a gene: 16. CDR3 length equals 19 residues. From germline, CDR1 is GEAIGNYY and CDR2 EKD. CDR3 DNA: TGTGCCTGTGACAGCCTCCTGAATGCTGGGGGATACGACAGCGATAAACTCATCTTT. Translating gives CACDSLLNAGGYDSDKLIF.

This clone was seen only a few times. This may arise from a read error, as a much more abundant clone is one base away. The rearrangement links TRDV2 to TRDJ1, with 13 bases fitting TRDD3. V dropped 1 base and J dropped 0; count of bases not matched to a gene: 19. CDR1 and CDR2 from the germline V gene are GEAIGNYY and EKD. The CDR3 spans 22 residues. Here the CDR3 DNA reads TGTGCCTGTGACACTCTTCCGACGGGTACTGGGGGATACGCTGGGTACACCGATAAACTCATCTTT. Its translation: CACDTLPTGTGGYAGYTDKLIF.